These T cell receptor beta chains were read from a single sample in a study of cytomegalovirus exposure and HLA in healthy donors. Repertoires were generated with immunoSEQ multiplex PCR, while TCRdb's copy carries only in-frame clones and drops some. The sample lists about 200,000 clones; roughly 85% were seen once. Sequences were obtained from PBMCs. Receptors were obtained from a woman in her fifties or sixties in good health and CMV-seronegative. CDR3s include the opening cysteine and the closing phenylalanine or tryptophan. A D gene is named only where the DNA matches it firmly. Size values are once, few and many counts, or a class for expanded clones, and some rows have none.

clone_size d_call j_call v_call cdr3_aa cdr3_nt
NA TRBD1 TRBJ1-2 TRBV9 CASSVGTGRGYTF TGTGCCAGCAGCGTAGGGACAGGGAGAGGCTACACCTTC
NA TRBD1 TRBJ2-4 TRBV4-2 CASSQEDRGAKNIQYF TGTGCCAGCAGCCAAGAGGACAGGGGAGCCAAAAACATTCAGTACTTC
NA TRBD1 TRBJ2-2 TRBV28 CASSQTGWELFF TGTGCCAGCAGCCAGACAGGGTGGGAGCTGTTTTTT
NA NA TRBJ1-4 TRBV7-9 CASSFGGEKLFF TGTGCCAGCAGCTTTGGAGGTGAAAAACTGTTTTTT
NA TRBD1 TRBJ2-7 TRBV28 CASSLRDRGQYEQYF TGTGCCAGCAGTTTAAGGGACAGGGGGCAGTACGAGCAGTACTTC
NA NA TRBJ2-6 TRBV7-2 CASSLYLPGANVLTF TGTGCCAGCAGCTTATATCTCCCTGGGGCCAACGTCCTGACTTTC
NA NA TRBJ2-3 TRBV7-3 CASSLFPSTDTQYF TGTGCCAGCAGCTTATTTCCTAGCACAGATACGCAGTATTTT
NA NA TRBJ2-2 TRBV2 CASSVDSLTGELFF TGTGCCAGCAGTGTGGACTCCCTTACCGGGGAGCTGTTTTTT
NA NA TRBJ2-3 TRBV7-2 CASSLSLTDTQYF TGTGCCAGCAGCTTATCCCTCACAGATACGCAGTATTTT
once NA TRBJ2-2 TRBV7-8 CASSLGSRVELFF TGTGCCAGCAGCCTTGGGAGTAGGGTGGAGCTGTTTTTT
NA NA TRBJ1-2 TRBV4-1 CASSQIYEAAYGYTF TGCGCCAGCAGCCAAATCTACGAGGCAGCTTATGGCTACACCTTC
few NA TRBJ2-7 TRBV20-1 CSTTSNYEQYF TGCAGTACGACTAGTAACTACGAGCAGTACTTC
NA TRBD2 TRBJ2-3 TRBV4-1 CASSLLGGLVGDTQYF TGCGCCAGCAGCCTCCTAGGAGGACTAGTAGGAGATACGCAGTATTTT
NA TRBD1 TRBJ2-3 TRBV18 CASSPGGQGTDTQYF TGTGCCAGCTCACCGGGGGGACAGGGGACAGATACGCAGTATTTT
NA TRBD2 TRBJ2-7 TRBV28 CASLTGGSLEQYF TGTGCCAGCTTAACGGGCGGGAGCCTCGAGCAGTACTTC
NA NA TRBJ2-1 TRBV7-7 CASSLVGATNEQFF TGTGCCAGCAGCTTAGTGGGGGCCACTAATGAGCAGTTCTTC
once NA TRBJ1-3 TRBV18 CASHKTLQVSGNTIYF TGTGCCAGCCACAAAACTCTCCAGGTCTCTGGAAACACCATATATTTT
NA TRBD1 TRBJ2-7 TRBV15 CATSKPGTGGYEQYF TGTGCCACCAGCAAGCCCGGGACAGGGGGCTACGAGCAGTACTTC
NA NA TRBJ2-2 TRBV5-4 CASSGQWGGNTGELFF TGTGCCAGCAGCGGACAGTGGGGGGGGAACACCGGGGAGCTGTTTTTT
NA TRBD2 TRBJ2-7 TRBV27 CASSSWTSGNYEQYF TGTGCCAGCAGTTCATGGACTAGCGGGAACTACGAGCAGTACTTC
NA TRBD2 TRBJ2-1 TRBV7-2 CASSFKRERDEQFF TGTGCCAGCAGCTTTAAGCGGGAGAGAGATGAGCAGTTCTTC
NA TRBD1 TRBJ2-1 TRBV13 CASSSSGTGYNEQFF TGTGCCAGCAGCTCCTCCGGGACAGGTTACAATGAGCAGTTCTTC
NA NA TRBJ1-4 TRBV10-2 CASIGQMRGELFF TGCGCCAGCATTGGACAGATGCGGGGGGAACTGTTTTTT
NA TRBD1 TRBJ1-2 TRBV5-1 CASSQGTGAWYGYTF TGCGCCAGCAGCCAAGGGACAGGGGCTTGGTATGGCTACACCTTC
few NA TRBJ1-1 TRBV5-6 CASSLKQLNTEAFF TGTGCCAGCAGCTTGAAACAGTTGAACACTGAAGCTTTCTTT
NA NA TRBJ2-3 TRBV27 CASSLTGDTQYF TGTGCCAGCAGTTTAACTGGAGATACGCAGTATTTT
NA TRBD2 TRBJ2-1 TRBV11-2 CASSRSRGLAGEDEQFF TGTGCCAGCAGTCGGTCCCGGGGACTAGCGGGAGAAGATGAGCAGTTCTTC
once TRBD2 TRBJ2-7 TRBV7-2 CASSLRAGGYEQYF TGTGCCAGCAGCTTAAGAGCGGGAGGCTACGAGCAGTACTTC
NA TRBD2 TRBJ2-3 TRBV9 CASSVGARRGGDTQYF TGTGCCAGCAGCGTAGGCGCCCGGCGGGGGGGGGATACGCAGTATTTT
NA NA TRBJ2-7 TRBV6-5 CASSSPHEQYF TGTGCCAGCAGTTCCCCTCACGAGCAGTACTTC
once TRBD2 TRBJ2-7 TRBV18 CASSTGTSGIRSYEQYF TGTGCCAGCTCGACCGGGACTAGCGGGATAAGGTCCTACGAGCAGTACTTC